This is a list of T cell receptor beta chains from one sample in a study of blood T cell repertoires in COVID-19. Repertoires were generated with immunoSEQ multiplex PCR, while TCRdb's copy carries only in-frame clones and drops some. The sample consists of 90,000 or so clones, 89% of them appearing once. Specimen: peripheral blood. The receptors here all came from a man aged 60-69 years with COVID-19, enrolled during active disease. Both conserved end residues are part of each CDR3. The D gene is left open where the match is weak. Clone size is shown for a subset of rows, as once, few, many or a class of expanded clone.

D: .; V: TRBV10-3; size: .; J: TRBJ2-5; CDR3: CAISEPLQETQYF; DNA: TGTGCCATCAGTGAGCCTCTTCAAGAGACCCAGTACTTC
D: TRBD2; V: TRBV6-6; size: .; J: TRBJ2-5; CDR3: CASSYQWSGEGETQYF; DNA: TGTGCCAGCAGTTACCAATGGAGCGGGGAGGGGGAGACCCAGTACTTC
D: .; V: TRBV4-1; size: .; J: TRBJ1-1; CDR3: CASSQGGGGNTEAFF; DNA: TGCGCCAGCAGCCAAGGTGGGGGGGGCAACACTGAAGCTTTCTTT
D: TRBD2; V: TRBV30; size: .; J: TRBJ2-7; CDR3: CAWSVSPLLQRERGEQYF; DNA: TGTGCCTGGAGTGTATCCCCCCTTCTCCAGCGGGAGCGGGGTGAGCAGTACTTC
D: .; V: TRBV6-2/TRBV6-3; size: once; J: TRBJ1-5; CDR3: CASSTRGRSNQPQHF; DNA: TGTGCCAGCAGTACTCGGGGTCGTAGCAATCAGCCCCAGCATTTT
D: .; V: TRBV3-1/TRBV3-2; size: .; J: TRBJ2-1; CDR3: CASNPLGSDEQFF; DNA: TGTGCCAGCAACCCTCTGGGGAGCGATGAGCAGTTCTTC
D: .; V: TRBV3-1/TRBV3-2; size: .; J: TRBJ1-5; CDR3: CASSQGGGNQPQHF; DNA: TGTGCCAGCAGCCAAGGAGGCGGGAATCAGCCCCAGCATTTT
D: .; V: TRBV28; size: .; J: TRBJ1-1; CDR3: CASRMGGFLMNTEAFF; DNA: TGTGCCAGCAGAATGGGGGGGTTTTTGATGAACACTGAAGCTTTCTTT
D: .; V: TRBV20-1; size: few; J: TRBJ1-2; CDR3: CSAEQEGYTF; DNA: TGCAGTGCTGAGCAAGAAGGCTACACCTTC
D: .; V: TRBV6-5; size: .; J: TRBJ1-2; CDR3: CASSLLGQFYGYTF; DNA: TGTGCCAGCAGCTTACTTGGACAGTTCTATGGCTACACCTTC
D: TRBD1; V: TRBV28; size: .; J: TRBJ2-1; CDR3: CASSPMTGYSEQFF; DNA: TGTGCCAGCAGTCCGATGACAGGGTATAGTGAGCAGTTCTTC
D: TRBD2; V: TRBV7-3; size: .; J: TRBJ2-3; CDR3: CASSSLATSTDTQYF; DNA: TGTGCCAGCAGCTCACTAGCGACTAGCACAGATACGCAGTATTTT
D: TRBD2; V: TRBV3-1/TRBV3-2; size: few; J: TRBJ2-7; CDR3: CASRPSGRTIEQYF; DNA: TGTGCCAGCAGACCTAGCGGGAGAACAATCGAGCAGTACTTC
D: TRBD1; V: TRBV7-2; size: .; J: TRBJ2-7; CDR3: CASSSGTGVGYEQYF; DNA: TGTGCCAGCAGCTCAGGGACAGGGGTGGGCTACGAGCAGTACTTC
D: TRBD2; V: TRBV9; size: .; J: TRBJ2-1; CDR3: CASSVDSGRNNEQFF; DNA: TGTGCCAGCAGCGTAGATAGCGGGAGAAACAATGAGCAGTTCTTC